The rows below give T cell receptor beta chains drawn from one sample of a study of blood T cells in healthy people across ages. Each CDR3 protein is one row after TCRdb ran MiXCR on the 5' RACE reads. The data hold around 1,500,000 distinct CDR3 sequences, with around two fifths observed a single time. The sequencing input was blood. The receptors here all came from a woman younger than 35 in good health. Each CDR3 is given with its conserved first and last residue. Each record gives: clone size, V gene, J gene, D gene, CDR3 protein, CDR3 DNA. The D gene is left open where the match is weak. Size tells how often a clone was seen (once, few, many) or the class of an expanded clone, and some rows leave it out.

few	TRBV11-1	TRBJ2-4	TRBD2	CASSLASTSGGVQYF	TGTGCCAGCAGCTTAGCCTCTACTAGCGGGGGAGTTCAGTACTTC
few	TRBV6-1	TRBJ1-4	TRBD1	CASSAQGGFNEKLFF	TGTGCCAGCAGTGCGCAGGGGGGGTTCAATGAAAAACTGTTTTTT
-	TRBV5-1	TRBJ1-4	-	CASSLVAGEPNEKLFF	TGCGCCAGCAGCTTGGTGGCAGGGGAACCTAATGAAAAACTGTTTTTT
-	TRBV11-2	TRBJ1-2	-	CASSLWGSIGHGYTF	TGTGCCAGCAGCTTATGGGGGAGCATTGGCCATGGCTACACCTTC
few	TRBV14	TRBJ1-1	-	CASSQVLGMNTEAFF	TGTGCCAGCAGCCAAGTTTTAGGAATGAACACTGAAGCTTTCTTT
-	TRBV2	TRBJ1-1	-	CASSEGYGNTEAFF	TGTGCCAGCAGTGAAGGGTATGGGAACACTGAAGCTTTCTTT
once	TRBV28	TRBJ2-7	TRBD1	CASSEDRPSSYEQYF	TGTGCCAGCAGCGAGGACAGGCCGAGCTCCTACGAGCAGTACTTC
-	TRBV5-5	TRBJ1-1	-	CASRRVVEGAEAFF	TGTGCCAGCAGACGGGTCGTGGAAGGCGCTGAAGCTTTCTTT
-	TRBV5-1	TRBJ2-3	-	CASRLGSGGTDTQYF	TGCGCCAGCAGGTTGGGGTCCGGGGGCACAGATACGCAGTATTTT
-	TRBV5-6	TRBJ2-1	-	CASIGGSYNGQFF	TGTGCCAGCATAGGTGGGTCCTACAATGGGCAGTTCTTC
-	TRBV14	TRBJ2-1	TRBD2	CASSQGPSGVSYNEQFF	TGTGCCAGCAGCCAAGGGCCTAGCGGGGTCTCCTACAATGAGCAGTTCTTC
-	TRBV29-1	TRBJ1-2	-	CSAEDGRGYGYTF	TGCAGCGCTGAAGACGGCAGGGGCTATGGCTACACCTTC
-	TRBV5-5	TRBJ2-6	-	CASSSTGTGVNVLTF	TGTGCCAGCAGCTCCACAGGGACTGGGGTCAACGTCCTGACTTTC
-	TRBV14	TRBJ1-2	-	CASSPREFDYGYTF	TGTGCCAGCAGCCCCAGGGAGTTTGACTATGGCTACACCTTC
-	TRBV6-1	TRBJ2-5	-	CASSEGTTQETQYF	TGTGCCAGCAGTGAAGGGACCACCCAAGAGACCCAGTACTTC
-	TRBV27	TRBJ2-3	-	CASSPEDQRGDTQYF	TGTGCCAGCAGTCCCGAGGACCAACGGGGCGATACGCAGTATTTT
few	TRBV6-1	TRBJ1-6	-	CASSETYGDSPLHF	TGTGCCAGCAGTGAAACTTATGGGGATTCACCCCTCCACTTT
few	TRBV20-1	TRBJ2-3	TRBD1	CSASGTGGIPDTQYF	TGCAGTGCTAGCGGGACAGGGGGCATCCCAGATACGCAGTATTTT
-	TRBV7-2	TRBJ2-1	TRBD2	CASSALGGISYNEQFF	TGTGCCAGCAGCGCGTTGGGGGGGATTTCCTACAATGAGCAGTTCTTC
-	TRBV11-2	TRBJ2-6	TRBD2	CASTNRVLAGGSSGANVLTF	TGTGCCAGCACCAATCGGGTTTTAGCGGGAGGGAGCTCTGGGGCCAACGTCCTGACTTTC
few	TRBV5-1	TRBJ2-3	-	CASSAGEGADTQYF	TGCGCCAGCAGTGCTGGCGAGGGGGCAGATACGCAGTATTTT
few	TRBV7-2	TRBJ2-7	TRBD2	CASSLVFGGGRTYEQYF	TGTGCCAGCAGCTTAGTATTCGGCGGGGGTAGAACCTACGAGCAGTACTTC
-	TRBV20-1	TRBJ2-1	TRBD1	CSARGGEGANEQFF	TGCAGTGCTAGAGGGGGCGAGGGGGCGAATGAGCAGTTCTTC
few	TRBV18	TRBJ2-7	TRBD2	CASSPRAGGEQYF	TGTGCCAGCTCACCACGGGCGGGAGGCGAGCAGTACTTC
-	TRBV7-2	TRBJ1-5	TRBD1	CASSPGGGEQPQHF	TGTGCCAGCAGCCCAGGGGGAGGGGAACAGCCCCAGCATTTT
-	TRBV6-5	TRBJ2-1	-	CASSYSLSEQFF	TGTGCCAGCAGTTATTCTTTATCTGAGCAGTTCTTC
few	TRBV7-9	TRBJ2-7	TRBD1	CASSPRQGQSYEQYF	TGTGCCAGCAGCCCAAGACAGGGACAATCCTACGAGCAGTACTTC
-	TRBV5-1	TRBJ1-1	-	CASSLSREEAFF	TGCGCCAGCAGCTTGTCACGGGAGGAAGCTTTCTTT
few	TRBV20-1	TRBJ1-4	-	CSARGAGKLFF	TGCAGTGCTAGGGGGGCGGGGAAACTGTTTTTT
-	TRBV7-2	TRBJ1-5	-	CASSFDLGQGLQPQHF	TGTGCCAGCAGCTTTGATCTGGGACAAGGACTTCAGCCCCAGCATTTT
-	TRBV5-1	TRBJ2-5	-	CASNLNRERETQYF	TGCGCCAGCAACTTGAACCGGGAACGAGAGACCCAGTACTTC
-	TRBV14	TRBJ1-1	-	CASSQGVWTEAFF	TGTGCCAGCAGCCAAGGTGTTTGGACTGAAGCTTTCTTT
-	TRBV27	TRBJ1-1	TRBD1	CASSPGTGANTEAFF	TGTGCCAGCAGTCCAGGGACAGGGGCGAACACTGAAGCTTTCTTT
-	TRBV15	TRBJ2-3	TRBD2	CATSRDHPSGGRTDTQYF	TGTGCCACCAGCAGAGATCACCCCAGCGGGGGGCGCACAGATACGCAGTATTTT
few	TRBV20-1	TRBJ2-1	-	CSARENEQFF	TGCAGTGCTAGAGAGAATGAGCAGTTCTTC
-	TRBV6-1	TRBJ2-1	-	CASSEEDPGDHEQFF	TGTGCCAGCAGTGAAGAAGATCCGGGGGACCATGAGCAGTTCTTC
few	TRBV20-1	TRBJ2-1	-	CSARDIAKAGNEQFF	TGCAGTGCTAGAGATATAGCAAAGGCTGGCAATGAGCAGTTCTTC